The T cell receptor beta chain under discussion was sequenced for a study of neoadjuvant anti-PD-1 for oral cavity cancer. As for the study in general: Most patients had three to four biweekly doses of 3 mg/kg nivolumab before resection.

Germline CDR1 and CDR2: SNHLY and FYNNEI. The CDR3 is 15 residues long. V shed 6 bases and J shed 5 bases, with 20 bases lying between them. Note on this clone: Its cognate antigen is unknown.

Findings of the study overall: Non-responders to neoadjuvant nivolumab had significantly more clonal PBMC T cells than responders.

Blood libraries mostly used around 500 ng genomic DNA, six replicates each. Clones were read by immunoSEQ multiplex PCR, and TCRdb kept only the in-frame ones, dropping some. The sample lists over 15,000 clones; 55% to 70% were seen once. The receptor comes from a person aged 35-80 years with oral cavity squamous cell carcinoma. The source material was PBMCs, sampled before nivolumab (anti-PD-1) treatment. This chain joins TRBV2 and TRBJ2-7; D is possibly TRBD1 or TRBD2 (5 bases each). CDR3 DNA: TGTGCCAGCAGCTCTACCGGGACCCCAGGTAACGAGCAGTACTTC. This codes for CASSSTGTPGNEQYF.